This TCR beta chain was found in a study of cytomegalovirus exposure and HLA in healthy donors. With respect to this clone: Its specificity is not known.

It was with 60 Vbeta and 13 Jbeta primers that the PCR ran. Assay: immunoSEQ multiplex PCR; the TCRdb copy retains only in-frame clones and omits some. The table includes under 200,000 clones, around 86% detected once. The study's findings and limits: Altogether, 164 TCR beta chains were recorded as cytomegalovirus-associated.

Each of the donors was a healthy bone marrow donor. Trimming cost V 3 bases and J 1 base, with 6 bases left between them. This CDR3 is 13 amino acids long. Germline lookup yields CDR1 SNHLY and CDR2 FYNNEI. This TCR came from a human donor in good health. The sequenced sample was PBMCs. The chain has TRBV2 and TRBJ1-1; D is undetermined. The CDR3 DNA reads TGTGCCAGCAGTGACGGTCCGAACACTGAAGCTTTCTTT. This codes for CASSDGPNTEAFF.